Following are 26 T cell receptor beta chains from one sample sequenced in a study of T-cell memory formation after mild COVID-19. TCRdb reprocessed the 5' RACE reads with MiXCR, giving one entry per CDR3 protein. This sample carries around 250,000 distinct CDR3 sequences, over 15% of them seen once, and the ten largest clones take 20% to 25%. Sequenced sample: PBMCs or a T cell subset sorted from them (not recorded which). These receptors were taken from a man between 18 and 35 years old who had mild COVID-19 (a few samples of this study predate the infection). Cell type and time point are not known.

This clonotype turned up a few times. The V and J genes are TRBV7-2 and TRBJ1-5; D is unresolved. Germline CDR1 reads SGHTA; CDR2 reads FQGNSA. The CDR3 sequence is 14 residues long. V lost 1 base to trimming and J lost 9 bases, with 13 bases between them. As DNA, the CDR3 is TGTGCCAGCAGCTTAGTTCCGTCGGCTACGCCCCAGCATTTT. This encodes CASSLVPSATPQHF. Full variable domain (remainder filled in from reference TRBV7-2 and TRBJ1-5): GAGVSQSPSNKVTEKGKDVELRCDPISGHTALYWYRQSLGQGLEFLIYFQGNSAPDKSGLPSDRFSAERTGGSVSTLTIQRTQQEDSAVYLCASSLVPSATPQHFGDGTRLSIL.

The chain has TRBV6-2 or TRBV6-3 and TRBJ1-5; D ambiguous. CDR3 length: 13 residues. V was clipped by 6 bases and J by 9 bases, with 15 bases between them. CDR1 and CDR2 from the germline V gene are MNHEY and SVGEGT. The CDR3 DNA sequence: TGTGCCAGCAGCTTAGGACGGGATATGCCCCAGCATTTT. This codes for CASSLGRDMPQHF.

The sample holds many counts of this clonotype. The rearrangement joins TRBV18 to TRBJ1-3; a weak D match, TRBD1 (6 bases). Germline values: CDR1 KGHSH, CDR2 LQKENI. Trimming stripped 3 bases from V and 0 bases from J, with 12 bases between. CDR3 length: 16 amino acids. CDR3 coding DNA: TGTGCCAGCTCACCGTCCCAGGGGTTCTCTGGAAACACCATATATTTT. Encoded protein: CASSPSQGFSGNTIYF.

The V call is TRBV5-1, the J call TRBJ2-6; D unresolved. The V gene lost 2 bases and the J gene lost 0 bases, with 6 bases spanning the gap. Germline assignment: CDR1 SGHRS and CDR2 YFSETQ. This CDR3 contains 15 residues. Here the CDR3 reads CASSFVYSGANVLTF. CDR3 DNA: TGCGCCAGCAGCTTTGTATACTCTGGGGCCAACGTCCTGACTTTC.

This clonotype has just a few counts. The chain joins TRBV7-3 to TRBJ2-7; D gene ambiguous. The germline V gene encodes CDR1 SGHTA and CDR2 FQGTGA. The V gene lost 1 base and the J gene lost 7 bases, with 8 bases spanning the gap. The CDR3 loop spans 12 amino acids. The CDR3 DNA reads TGTGCCAGCAGCTTAAGTCCGTGGGAGCAGTACTTC. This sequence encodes CASSLSPWEQYF.

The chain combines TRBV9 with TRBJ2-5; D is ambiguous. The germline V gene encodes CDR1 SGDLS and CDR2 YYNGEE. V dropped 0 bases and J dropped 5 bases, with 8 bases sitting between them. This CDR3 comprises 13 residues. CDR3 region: CASSVATRETQYF. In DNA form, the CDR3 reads TGTGCCAGCAGCGTAGCTACAAGGGAGACCCAGTACTTC. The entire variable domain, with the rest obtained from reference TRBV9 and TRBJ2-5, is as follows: DSGVTQTPKHLITATGQRVTLRCSPRSGDLSVYWYQQSLDQGLQFLIQYYNGEERAKGNILERFSAQQFPDLHSELNLSSLELGDSALYFCASSVATRETQYFGPGTRLLVL.

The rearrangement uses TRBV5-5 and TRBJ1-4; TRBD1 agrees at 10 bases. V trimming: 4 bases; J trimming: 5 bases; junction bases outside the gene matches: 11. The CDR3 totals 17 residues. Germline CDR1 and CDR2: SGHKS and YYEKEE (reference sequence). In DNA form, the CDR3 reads TGTGCCAGCAGCGTCACCGGGACAGGGGCCATCAATGAAAAACTGTTTTTT. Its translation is CASSVTGTGAINEKLFF.

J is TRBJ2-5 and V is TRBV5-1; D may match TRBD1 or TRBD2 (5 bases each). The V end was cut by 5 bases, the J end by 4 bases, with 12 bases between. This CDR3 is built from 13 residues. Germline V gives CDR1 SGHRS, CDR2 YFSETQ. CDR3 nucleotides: TGCGCCAGCAGACAGTCGAGGGGAGAGACCCAGTACTTC. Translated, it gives CASRQSRGETQYF.

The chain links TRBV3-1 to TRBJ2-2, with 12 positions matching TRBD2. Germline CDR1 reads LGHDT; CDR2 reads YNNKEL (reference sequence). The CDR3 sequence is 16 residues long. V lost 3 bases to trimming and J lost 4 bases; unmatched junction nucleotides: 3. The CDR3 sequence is CASSHPSGGGTGELFF. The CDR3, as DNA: TGTGCCAGCAGCCATCCTAGCGGGGGGGGCACCGGGGAGCTGTTTTTT.

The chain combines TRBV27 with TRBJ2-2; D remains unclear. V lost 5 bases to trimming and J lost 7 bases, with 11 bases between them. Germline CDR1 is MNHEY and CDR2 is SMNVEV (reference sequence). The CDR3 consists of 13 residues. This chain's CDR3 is CASSLGGGGELFF. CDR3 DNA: TGTGCCAGCAGTCTTGGCGGCGGCGGGGAGCTGTTTTTT.

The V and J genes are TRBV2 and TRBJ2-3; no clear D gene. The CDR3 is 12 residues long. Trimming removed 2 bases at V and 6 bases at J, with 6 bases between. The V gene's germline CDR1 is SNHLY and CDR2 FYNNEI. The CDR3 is CASSELGDTQYF. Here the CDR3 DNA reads TGTGCCAGCAGTGAACTTGGGGATACGCAGTATTTT.

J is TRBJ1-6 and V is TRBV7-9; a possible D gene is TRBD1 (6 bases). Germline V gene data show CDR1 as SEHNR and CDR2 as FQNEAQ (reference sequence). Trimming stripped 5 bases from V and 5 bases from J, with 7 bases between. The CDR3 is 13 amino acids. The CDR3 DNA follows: TGTGCCAGCAGCCGGGACAATAATTCACCCCTCCACTTT. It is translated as CASSRDNNSPLHF.

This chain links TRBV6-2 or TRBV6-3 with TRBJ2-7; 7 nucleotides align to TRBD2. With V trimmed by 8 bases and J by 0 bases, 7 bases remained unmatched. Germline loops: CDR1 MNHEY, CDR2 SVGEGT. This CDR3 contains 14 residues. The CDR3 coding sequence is TGTGCCAGCGGTGACGGGGGGTACTCCTACGAGCAGTACTTC. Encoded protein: CASGDGGYSYEQYF.

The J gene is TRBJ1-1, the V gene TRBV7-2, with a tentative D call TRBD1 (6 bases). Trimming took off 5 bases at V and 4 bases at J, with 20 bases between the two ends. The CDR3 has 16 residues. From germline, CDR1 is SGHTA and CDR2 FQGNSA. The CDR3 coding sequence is TGTGCCAGCAGCCCACATGGACAGTGGAGGGGCACTGAAGCTTTCTTT. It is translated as CASSPHGQWRGTEAFF.

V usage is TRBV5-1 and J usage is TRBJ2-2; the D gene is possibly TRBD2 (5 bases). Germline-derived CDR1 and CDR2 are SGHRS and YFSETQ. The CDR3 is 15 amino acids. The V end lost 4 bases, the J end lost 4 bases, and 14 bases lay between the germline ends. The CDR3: CASSPSGLSTGELFF. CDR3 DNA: TGCGCCAGCAGCCCGTCAGGACTGAGCACCGGGGAGCTGTTTTTT. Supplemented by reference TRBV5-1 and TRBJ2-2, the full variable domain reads KAGVTQTPRYLIKTRGQQVTLSCSPISGHRSVSWYQQTPGQGLQFLFEYFSETQRNKGNFPGRFSGRQFSNSRSEMNVSTLELGDSALYLCASSPSGLSTGELFFGEGSRLTVL.

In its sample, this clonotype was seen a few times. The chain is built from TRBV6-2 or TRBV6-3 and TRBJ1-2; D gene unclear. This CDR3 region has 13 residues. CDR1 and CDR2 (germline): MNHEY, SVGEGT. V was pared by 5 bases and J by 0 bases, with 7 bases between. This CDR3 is CASSRRSNYGYTF. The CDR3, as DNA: TGTGCCAGCAGTCGACGGTCTAACTATGGCTACACCTTC.

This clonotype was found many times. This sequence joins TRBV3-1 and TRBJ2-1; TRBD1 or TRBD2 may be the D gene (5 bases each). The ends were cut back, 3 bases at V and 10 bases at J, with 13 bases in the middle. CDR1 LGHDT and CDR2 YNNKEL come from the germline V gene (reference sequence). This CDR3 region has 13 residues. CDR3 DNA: TGTGCCAGCAGCCAGATACCCGGGACCGAGCAGTTCTTC. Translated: CASSQIPGTEQFF.

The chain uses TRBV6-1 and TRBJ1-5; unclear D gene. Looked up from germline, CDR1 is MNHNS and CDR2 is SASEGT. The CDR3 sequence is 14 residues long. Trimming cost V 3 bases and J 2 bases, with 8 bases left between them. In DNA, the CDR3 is TGTGCCAGCAGTGAGGCTAGTGGCAATCAGCCCCAGCATTTT. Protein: CASSEASGNQPQHF.

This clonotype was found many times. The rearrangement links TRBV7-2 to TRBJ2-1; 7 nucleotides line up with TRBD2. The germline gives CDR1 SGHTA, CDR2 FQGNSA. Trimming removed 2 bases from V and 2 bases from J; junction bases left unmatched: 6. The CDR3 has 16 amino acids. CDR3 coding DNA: TGTGCCAGCAGCTTATTCAGCGGGGCCCCCTACAATGAGCAGTTCTTC. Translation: CASSLFSGAPYNEQFF. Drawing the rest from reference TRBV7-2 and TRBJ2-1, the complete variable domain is GAGVSQSPSNKVTEKGKDVELRCDPISGHTALYWYRQSLGQGLEFLIYFQGNSAPDKSGLPSDRFSAERTGGSVSTLTIQRTQQEDSAVYLCASSLFSGAPYNEQFFGPGTRLTVL.

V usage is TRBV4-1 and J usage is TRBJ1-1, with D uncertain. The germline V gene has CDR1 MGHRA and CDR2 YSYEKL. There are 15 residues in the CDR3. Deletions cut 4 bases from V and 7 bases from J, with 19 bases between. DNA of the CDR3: TGCGCCAGCAGCCGACCCCTGGCCGGGCCCAGTGAAGCTTTCTTT. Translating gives CASSRPLAGPSEAFF.

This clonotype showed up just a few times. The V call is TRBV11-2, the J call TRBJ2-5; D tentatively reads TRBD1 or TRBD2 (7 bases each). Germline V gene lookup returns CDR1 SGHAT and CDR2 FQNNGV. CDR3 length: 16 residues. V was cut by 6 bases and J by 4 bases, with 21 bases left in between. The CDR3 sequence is CASRRGGGQGRETQYF. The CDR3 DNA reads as TGTGCCAGCAGGAGGGGAGGGGGCCAGGGAAGAGAGACCCAGTACTTC.

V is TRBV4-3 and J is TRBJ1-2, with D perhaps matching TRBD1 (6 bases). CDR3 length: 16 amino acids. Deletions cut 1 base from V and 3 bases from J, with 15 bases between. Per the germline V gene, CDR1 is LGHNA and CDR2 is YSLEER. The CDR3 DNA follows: TGCGCCAGCAGCCAAGGAAGGACGGACAGTGACTATGGCTACACCTTC. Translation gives CASSQGRTDSDYGYTF.

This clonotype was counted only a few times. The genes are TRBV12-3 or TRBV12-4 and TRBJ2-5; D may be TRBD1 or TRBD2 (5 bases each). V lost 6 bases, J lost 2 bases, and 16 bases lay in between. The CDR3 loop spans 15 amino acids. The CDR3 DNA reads TGTGCCAGCAGCGAGGGGCGGAAAGCACAAGAGACCCAGTACTTC. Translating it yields CASSEGRKAQETQYF.

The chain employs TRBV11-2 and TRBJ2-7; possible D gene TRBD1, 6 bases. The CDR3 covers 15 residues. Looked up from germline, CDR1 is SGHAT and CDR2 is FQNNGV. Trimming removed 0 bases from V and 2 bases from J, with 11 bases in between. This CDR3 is CASSLEWTAPYEQYF. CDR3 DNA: TGTGCCAGCAGCTTAGAATGGACAGCCCCCTACGAGCAGTACTTC. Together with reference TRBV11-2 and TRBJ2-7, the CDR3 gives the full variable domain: EAGVAQSPRYKIIEKRQSVAFWCNPISGHATLYWYQQILGQGPKLLIQFQNNGVVDDSQLPKDRFSAERLKGVDSTLKIQPAKLEDSAVYLCASSLEWTAPYEQYFGPGTRLTVT.

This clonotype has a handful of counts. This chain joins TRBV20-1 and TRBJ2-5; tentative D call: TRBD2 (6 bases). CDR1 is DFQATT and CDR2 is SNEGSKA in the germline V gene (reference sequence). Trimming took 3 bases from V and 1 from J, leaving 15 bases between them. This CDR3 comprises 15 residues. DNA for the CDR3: TGCAGTGCTAGTCCCCGGGCGGGGAGCCAAGAGACCCAGTACTTC. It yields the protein CSASPRAGSQETQYF.

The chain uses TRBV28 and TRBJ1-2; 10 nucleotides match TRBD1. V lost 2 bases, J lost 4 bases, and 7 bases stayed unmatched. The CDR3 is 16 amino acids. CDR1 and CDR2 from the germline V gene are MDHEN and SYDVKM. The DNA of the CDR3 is TGTGCCAGCAGTTTAATTTATGGACAGGGGGTCTATGGCTACACCTTC. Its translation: CASSLIYGQGVYGYTF.